The present entry profiles one T cell receptor beta chain with its context. Its antigen is not known. The CDR3 extends over 13 amino acids. Trimming shortened V by 4 bases and J by 9 bases, and 17 bases separated the two germline ends. In germline, CDR1 is SGDLS, CDR2 YYNGEE. This sample is drawn from a study of radiotherapy plus CTLA-4 blockade in lung cancer. Study-wide results and caveats: Among blood TCR repertoires after radiotherapy plus ipilimumab, tumor-derived clones expanded.

Measured with immunoSEQ multiplex PCR; TCRdb has only the in-frame clones, and not every one. The table records some 37,000 clones, 72% of them present only once. This receptor was identified in a human donor with non-small cell lung cancer who had stable disease on radiotherapy plus ipilimumab. The sequencing here drew on peripheral blood, taken from a patient treated with radiotherapy plus ipilimumab. The V call is TRBV9, the J call TRBJ2-7; D is possibly TRBD1 (5 bases). DNA for the CDR3: TGTGCCAGCAGCCCTAGTTTCCAGGGTCGGCAGTACTTC. Translation gives CASSPSFQGRQYF. The full variable domain, rest sourced from reference TRBV9 and TRBJ2-7, is DSGVTQTPKHLITATGQRVTLRCSPRSGDLSVYWYQQSLDQGLQFLIQYYNGEERAKGNILERFSAQQFPDLHSELNLSSLELGDSALYFCASSPSFQGRQYFGPGTRLTVT.